This T cell receptor beta chain was sequenced for a study of PD-1 blockade in classical Hodgkin lymphoma. General study results and limits: Complete responders matched newly diagnosed patients in baseline diversity.

This clone was observed a handful of times. Its matching antigen is unknown. Each patient relapsed following autologous stem cell transplantation, and prior brentuximab vedotin exposure differed. CD4+ T cells were purified from thawed PBMCs by magnetic negative selection. CDR1 MDHEN and CDR2 SYDVKM come from the germline V gene. The CDR3 loop spans 19 amino acids. V was shortened by 5 bases and J by 0 bases, with 23 bases between the two germline ends. TCRdb's copy holds only in-frame clones and misses some; the assay was immunoSEQ multiplex PCR. This sample yields around 6,700 clones, of which 78% are seen a single time; around 3.3% belongs to the top ten.

The sample was CD4+ T cells from blood, taken at baseline. The V and J genes are TRBV28 and TRBJ1-5; weak D call: TRBD1 (6 bases). The sequence was collected from a human donor with classical Hodgkin lymphoma. CDR3 residues: CASSIRRRQGGYSNQPQHF. CDR3 in DNA: TGTGCCAGCAGTATTCGGCGCCGCCAAGGGGGTTATAGCAATCAGCCCCAGCATTTT.